These 26 T cell receptor beta chains share one sample of origin, sequenced in a study of graft-versus-host responses after intestinal transplantation. These receptors' targets are unknown. Sequenced by immunoSEQ multiplex PCR; TCRdb stores in-frame clones only, minus some. Among around 100,000 clones listed, roughly 93% were seen once. Specimen: unstimulated CD8+ T cells sorted from spleen or lymph node cells, collected before intestinal transplant. The origin of the receptors is a human donor who received an intestinal transplant.

The chain joins TRBV4-1 to TRBJ1-6, with a possible D match to TRBD1 (6 bases). Per germline, CDR1 MGHRA and CDR2 YSYEKL. The CDR3 runs to 17 residues. Between the trimmed V and J ends, which lost 1 base and 4 bases, there was a span of 14 bases. CDR3 residues: CASSQGAGTTYNSPLHF. CDR3 nucleotide sequence: TGCGCCAGCAGCCAAGGGGCCGGGACAACATATAATTCACCCCTCCACTTT.

CDR3 bases: TGTGCCAGCAGCTCCAACTTACAACAGCCCCAGCATTTT. Translating gives CASSSNLQQPQHF. This chain uses TRBV7-8 with TRBJ1-5; D remains unclear. CDR3 length: 13 amino acids. Germline values: CDR1 SGHVS, CDR2 FQNEAQ. Trimming took off 4 bases at V and 7 bases at J, with 11 bases between the two ends.

This chain joins TRBV30 and TRBJ2-3; D remains unclear. The ends were cut back, 4 bases at V and 2 bases at J, with 7 bases in the middle. This CDR3 has 12 amino acids. From germline, CDR1 is GTSNPN and CDR2 SVGIG (reference sequence). The CDR3 coding sequence is TGTGCCTGGAATACTTACACAGATACGCAGTATTTT. This sequence encodes CAWNTYTDTQYF.

The CDR3 DNA follows: TGCGCCAGCAGCCCGCTGGGGAATAGAGAGACCCAGTACTTC. Its translation is CASSPLGNRETQYF. V gene TRBV5-1 combines with J gene TRBJ2-5; D gene ambiguous. Germline V CDR1 and CDR2: SGHRS, YFSETQ. The V and J ends lost 4 bases and 4 bases respectively, with 14 bases between them. The CDR3 has 14 amino acids.

This clone has only one observation. This CDR3 reads CASSQESVGGFVNYGYTF. The CDR3, as DNA: TGTGCCAGCAGCCAAGAATCGGTGGGAGGGTTTGTAAACTATGGCTACACCTTC. The gene calls are TRBV4-2 and TRBJ1-2; D uncertain. The germline gives CDR1 LGHNA, CDR2 YNFKEQ. Trimming took off 0 bases at V and 2 bases at J, with 19 bases between the two ends. This CDR3 has 18 residues.

J is TRBJ2-3 and V is TRBV7-2; the match to TRBD2 covers 7 bases. Looked up from germline, CDR1 is SGHTA and CDR2 is FQGNSA. V shed 3 bases, J shed 2 bases, and the junction held 5 bases outside the gene matches. This CDR3 is built from 15 residues. The CDR3 sequence: CASSFKGLHTDTQYF. The DNA of the CDR3 is TGTGCCAGCAGCTTCAAGGGACTACACACAGATACGCAGTATTTT.

The chain carries TRBV1 and TRBJ2-3; TRBD2, as called in the table, went unchecked against the DNA. TRBV1 is shown as a pseudogene. The CDR3 spans 17 residues. For the CDR3, the DNA is TGCACCAGCAGCCCACTAGCGGGGGGGCCGCGCACAGATACGCAGTATTTT. It encodes CTSSPLAGGPRTDTQYF.

The chain recombines TRBV11-2 with TRBJ1-1; D gene uncertain. V was clipped by 3 bases and J by 10 bases, with 15 bases between them. Germline loops: CDR1 SGHAT, CDR2 FQNNGV. This CDR3 is built from 13 residues. The CDR3 reads CASSLSRVERAFF. CDR3 bases: TGTGCCAGCAGCTTGAGTAGGGTAGAGAGAGCTTTCTTT.

CDR3 sequence (DNA): TGCGCCAGCAGCGCCACACACTCCTACGAGCAGTACTTC. This sequence encodes CASSATHSYEQYF. The rearrangement joins TRBV4-1 to TRBJ2-7; D is unresolved. The V and J ends lost 5 bases and 0 bases respectively, with 8 bases between them. CDR3 length: 13 amino acids. CDR1 and CDR2 from the germline V gene are MGHRA and YSYEKL.

The chain couples TRBV27 to TRBJ1-2, with 10 bases that match TRBD1. Germline V gene sequence: CDR1 MNHEY, CDR2 SMNVEV (reference sequence). The V segment lost 3 bases and the J segment 7 bases; nucleotides outside the gene matches: 8. CDR3 length equals 15 residues. The CDR3 DNA follows: TGTGCCAGCAGTTTTGACTGGACAGGGGGTAGTGGCTACACCTTC. This encodes CASSFDWTGGSGYTF.

The chain combines TRBV7-8 with TRBJ1-2; 7 bases map to TRBD1. Unmatched junction bases numbered 5, after V lost 6 bases and J lost 4 bases. Germline lookup yields CDR1 SGHVS and CDR2 FQNEAQ. The length of the CDR3 is 13 residues. Here the CDR3 reads CASRPTGIYGYTF. The CDR3 nucleotides are TGTGCCAGCAGACCGACAGGGATCTATGGCTACACCTTC. Using reference TRBV7-8 and TRBJ1-2 for the parts outside the CDR3, the full variable domain is GAGVSQSPRYKVAKRGQDVALRCDPISGHVSLFWYQQALGQGPEFLTYFQNEAQLDKSGLPSDRFFAERPEGSVSTLKIQRTQQEDSAVYLCASRPTGIYGYTFGSGTRLTVV.

The V gene is TRBV27, the J gene TRBJ2-6, with D uncertain. The V and J ends lost 4 bases and 0 bases respectively, with 7 bases between them. The CDR3 is 15 amino acids. Per germline, CDR1 MNHEY and CDR2 SMNVEV (reference sequence). The DNA of the CDR3 is TGTGCCAGCAGTTCCCAAAGCTCTGGGGCCAACGTCCTGACTTTC. Translation gives CASSSQSSGANVLTF.

This clone was picked up one time. The chain recombines TRBV19 with TRBJ2-3, with TRBD1 matching 8 bases. CDR3 length equals 15 residues. CDR1 and CDR2 from the germline V gene are LNHDA and SQIVND (reference sequence). V lost 1 base, J lost 5 bases, and 5 bases stayed unmatched. CDR3 sequence: CASSIGTGNRDTQYF. CDR3 bases: TGTGCCAGTAGTATAGGGACAGGGAACAGAGATACGCAGTATTTT. The entire variable domain, with the rest obtained from reference TRBV19 and TRBJ2-3, is as follows: DGGITQSPKYLFRKEGQNVTLSCEQNLNHDAMYWYRQDPGQGLRLIYYSQIVNDFQKGDIAEGYSVSREKKESFPLTVTSAQKNPTAFYLCASSIGTGNRDTQYFGPGTRLTVL.

V and J are TRBV7-8 and TRBJ2-2, with 8 bases that match TRBD1. V gave up 5 bases and J gave up 2 bases; unmatched junction bases: 13. This CDR3 is built from 18 residues. Germline CDR1 SGHVS, CDR2 FQNEAQ. The CDR3 region has the DNA TGTGCCAGCAGCAACCCCCGGACAGGGACAAGTAACACCGGGGAGCTGTTTTTT. Amino acid sequence: CASSNPRTGTSNTGELFF.

V is TRBV7-3 and J is TRBJ2-5, with 9 bases identical to TRBD1. J gave up 2 bases and V 3 bases, and 7 bases lay outside the gene matches. The CDR3 consists of 16 residues. CDR1 and CDR2 (germline): SGHTA, FQGTGA. The CDR3 spells CASSLGWTGVQETQYF. The DNA for the CDR3 is TGTGCCAGCAGCTTGGGGTGGACAGGGGTACAAGAGACCCAGTACTTC.

V gene TRBV28 combines with J gene TRBJ2-1; D ambiguous. Germline V gene data show CDR1 as MDHEN and CDR2 as SYDVKM. Trimming removed 2 bases at V and 0 bases at J, with 11 bases between. This CDR3 spans 16 amino acids. CDR3 coding DNA: TGTGCCAGCAGTTTAATATCCCATAGCTCCTACAATGAGCAGTTCTTC. It translates to CASSLISHSSYNEQFF.

The gene calls are TRBV5-4 and TRBJ1-1; TRBD1 might be the D (6 bases). In germline, CDR1 is SGHNT, CDR2 YYREEE (reference sequence). V was clipped by 5 bases and J by 8 bases, with 19 bases between them. This CDR3 comprises 14 residues. DNA for the CDR3: TGTGCCAGCAGTTTTATTAACAGGGAAGCCGAAGCTTTCTTT. It translates to CASSFINREAEAFF.

This clone was counted a single time. The same CDR3 also results from other DNA sequences found in this sample. The chain joins TRBV9 to TRBJ2-5, with unresolved D. Trimming took off 0 bases at V and 1 base at J, with 10 bases between the two ends. The CDR3 contains 15 residues. CDR1 SGDLS and CDR2 YYNGEE come from the germline V gene. CDR3 residues: CASSVEGTVQETQYF. CDR3 nucleotide sequence: TGTGCCAGCAGCGTAGAAGGCACAGTCCAAGAGACCCAGTACTTC.

V is TRBV7-9 and J is TRBJ1-2; D unresolved. The germline V gene has CDR1 SEHNR and CDR2 FQNEAQ (reference sequence). The CDR3 covers 16 residues. Trimming removed 2 bases from V and 3 bases from J, with 16 bases in between. In nucleotides, the CDR3 is TGTGCCAGCAGCTTATATTTCCTGTGGGCGTACTATGGCTACACCTTC. Protein sequence: CASSLYFLWAYYGYTF.

The chain employs TRBV6-4 and TRBJ1-1; D not certain. Trimming left V 3 bases short and J 5 bases short, with 10 bases between. Germline CDR1 is MRHNA and CDR2 is SNTAGT. This CDR3 region has 13 residues. The CDR3 spells CASSEGLATEAFF. Here the CDR3 DNA reads TGTGCCAGCAGTGAAGGTCTGGCAACTGAAGCTTTCTTT.

J is TRBJ1-6 and V is TRBV19; no clear D gene. V was pared by 2 bases and J by 2 bases, with 13 bases between. Germline V gene data show CDR1 as LNHDA and CDR2 as SQIVND (reference sequence). This CDR3 spans 17 amino acids. The CDR3 DNA sequence: TGTGCCAGTAGTATAACTGACCGCGTCGCCTATAATTCACCCCTCCACTTT. This translates into CASSITDRVAYNSPLHF.

This clone has only a few counts. This sequence joins TRBV19 and TRBJ2-7; D perhaps matches TRBD2 (7 bases). CDR1 and CDR2 from the germline V gene are LNHDA and SQIVND (reference sequence). This CDR3 is 15 amino acids long. V was clipped by 3 bases and J by 0 bases, with 12 bases between them. DNA of the CDR3: TGTGCCAGTAGTATCTGGCGGGGGCCCTCCTACGAGCAGTACTTC. Amino acids: CASSIWRGPSYEQYF.

The rearrangement links TRBV2 to TRBJ1-6; D unclear. Per the germline V gene, CDR1 is SNHLY and CDR2 is FYNNEI. V was shortened by 0 bases and J by 7 bases, with 13 bases between the two germline ends. This CDR3 region has 16 residues. Written as DNA, the CDR3 is TGTGCCAGCAGTGAAGCGCTTATGGAACTGAATTCACCCCTCCACTTT. It yields the protein CASSEALMELNSPLHF.

V gene TRBV9 combines with J gene TRBJ2-5, with 7 bases that match TRBD1. Per germline, CDR1 SGDLS and CDR2 YYNGEE. The V gene end was trimmed by 6 bases and the J gene end by 5 bases; junction bases not matched to a gene: 7. The CDR3 extends over 13 amino acids. The DNA of the CDR3 is TGTGCCAGCAACAACAGGGGCGGCGAGACCCAGTACTTC. This translates into CASNNRGGETQYF.

For the CDR3, the DNA is TGCGCCAGCAGCCAAGGAGTCGGGGCGAACACTGAAGCTTTCTTT. It is translated as CASSQGVGANTEAFF. J is TRBJ1-1 and V is TRBV4-1, with D perhaps matching TRBD1 (5 bases). V lost 1 base, J lost 1 base, and 10 bases lay in between. The CDR3 loop spans 15 amino acids. Looked up from germline, CDR1 is MGHRA and CDR2 is YSYEKL.

The chain links TRBV4-1 to TRBJ1-1; 10 bases agree with TRBD1. CDR3 length equals 16 residues. From germline, CDR1 is MGHRA and CDR2 YSYEKL. Trimming took 2 bases from V and 5 from J; bases not matched to a gene: 8. The CDR3 bases are TGCGCCAGCAGCCAACTAGGGACAGGGGACCTAACTGAAGCTTTCTTT. Its protein product is CASSQLGTGDLTEAFF.